This T cell receptor beta chain was identified in a study of sequential checkpoint blockade in melanoma. Stated treatment: randomized to nivolumab then ipilimumab (arm A) or the reverse (arm B). Sequencing was performed with immunoSEQ multiplex PCR; in TCRdb, only in-frame clones are kept and a portion is missing. The sample has fewer than 35,000 clones, 75% to 90% seen once. This CDR3 spans 14 amino acids. Germline V lookup: CDR1 SGHVS, CDR2 FNYEAQ. V shed 6 bases and J shed 5 bases, with 15 bases lying between them. The clonotype originates from a human donor with melanoma. The chain carries TRBV7-6 and TRBJ2-3, with D perhaps matching TRBD1 (5 bases). Source: CD8+ T cells sorted from blood (inferred from file names), taken from a patient given nivolumab and ipilimumab in sequence. The CDR3 region is CASRLLGLGDTQYF. The CDR3 nucleotides are TGTGCCAGCAGGCTCCTGGGGCTTGGAGATACGCAGTATTTT. Full variable domain (outside the CDR3, taken from reference TRBV7-6 and TRBJ2-3): GAGVSQSPRYKVTKRGQDVALRCDPISGHVSLYWYRQALGQGPEFLTYFNYEAQQDKSGLPNDRFSAERPEGSISTLTIQRTEQRDSAMYRCASRLLGLGDTQYFGPGTRLTVL.